Shown below are 25 T cell receptor beta chains from a single sample sequenced in a study of blood T cell repertoires in COVID-19. Method: immunoSEQ multiplex PCR; TCRdb's copy keeps in-frame clones and lacks some. The sample carries approximately 130,000 clones, around 76% recorded once. Material for sequencing was peripheral blood. These receptors all stem from a human donor in a cohort sampled during active COVID-19.

This sequence joins TRBV2 and TRBJ2-7, with D maybe TRBD1 (6 bases). The germline gives CDR1 SNHLY, CDR2 FYNNEI. The length of the CDR3 is 13 residues. With 8 bases removed from V and 0 bases from J, the gap between germline ends came to 11 bases. In DNA, the CDR3 is TGTGCCAGCGGGGGACACTTCTCCTACGAGCAGTACTTC. This codes for CASGGHFSYEQYF.

The chain recombines TRBV11-2 with TRBJ1-1; tentative D call: TRBD1 (5 bases). This CDR3 region has 14 residues. CDR1 and CDR2 (germline): SGHAT, FQNNGV. Trimming left V 4 bases short and J 5 bases short, with 14 bases between. The CDR3, as DNA: TGTGCCAGCAGCTCCCTTTCAGCAGGGACTGAAGCTTTCTTT. Protein: CASSSLSAGTEAFF.

The CDR3: CASSIAGQGRSEQYF. DNA for the CDR3: TGTGCCAGTAGTATTGCCGGACAGGGGAGGTCAGAGCAGTACTTC. This chain links TRBV19 with TRBJ2-7; 9 bases match TRBD1. With 3 bases clipped from V and 7 bases from J, the junction kept 10 bases outside the gene matches. Germline V gene sequence: CDR1 LNHDA, CDR2 SQIVND (reference sequence). The CDR3 spans 15 residues.

This chain uses TRBV28 with TRBJ1-6; 8 nucleotides agree with TRBD1. The germline gives CDR1 MDHEN, CDR2 SYDVKM. Trimming at V came to 5 bases and at J to 12 bases, leaving 12 bases not matched to a gene. The CDR3 is 15 amino acids. The CDR3 loop is CASSPQGRQGLPLHF. CDR3 DNA: TGTGCCAGCAGTCCCCAGGGCCGACAGGGGTTACCCCTCCACTTT.

This chain connects TRBV6-1 to TRBJ1-5; TRBD1 matches at 11 bases. This CDR3 comprises 18 residues. V dropped 4 bases and J dropped 0; count of bases not matched to a gene: 8. Germline lookup yields CDR1 MNHNS and CDR2 SASEGT. The CDR3 loop is CASSGAGTGGGSNQPQHF. CDR3 DNA: TGTGCCAGCAGTGGCGCCGGGACAGGGGGTGGTAGCAATCAGCCCCAGCATTTT.

There are a few counts of this clone. J is TRBJ1-2 and V is TRBV2; TRBD1 aligns across 8 bases. Looked up from germline, CDR1 is SNHLY and CDR2 is FYNNEI. J gave up 2 bases and V 6 bases, and 5 bases lay outside the gene matches. The length of the CDR3 is 14 residues. The CDR3 reads CASRPWDRNYGYTF. CDR3 bases: TGTGCCAGCAGACCATGGGACAGGAACTATGGCTACACCTTC.

DNA for the CDR3: TGTGCCAGCAGCTTCTGGACAGGGAGCACAGATACGCAGTATTTT. Translating gives CASSFWTGSTDTQYF. The chain has TRBV5-6 and TRBJ2-3; 8 bases line up with TRBD1. Looked up from germline, CDR1 is SGHDT and CDR2 is YYEEEE. V dropped 2 bases and J dropped 0; count of bases not matched to a gene: 2. The CDR3 has 15 amino acids.

The V call is TRBV7-8, the J call TRBJ2-7, with TRBD2 matching over 7 bases. Germline lookup yields CDR1 SGHVS and CDR2 FQNEAQ. The CDR3 runs to 16 residues. With 5 bases clipped from V and 0 bases from J, the junction kept 10 bases outside the gene matches. The CDR3 bases are TGTGCCAGCAGCCAGTCGGGACTACCGAGCTCCTACGAGCAGTACTTC. It codes for CASSQSGLPSSYEQYF. Complete variable domain (other parts from reference TRBV7-8 and TRBJ2-7): GAGVSQSPRYKVAKRGQDVALRCDPISGHVSLFWYQQALGQGPEFLTYFQNEAQLDKSGLPSDRFFAERPEGSVSTLKIQRTQQEDSAVYLCASSQSGLPSSYEQYFGPGTRLTVT.

The V gene is TRBV7-2, the J gene TRBJ1-1; the D is unclear. CDR1 is SGHTA, CDR2 FQGNSA, per germline. Trimming cost V 5 bases and J 4 bases, with 11 bases left between them. CDR3 size: 13 residues. The CDR3 spells CASSIPEGTEAFF. The DNA for the CDR3 is TGTGCCAGCAGCATTCCGGAGGGCACTGAAGCTTTCTTT.

The V and J genes are TRBV4-1 and TRBJ2-5; 11 bases line up with TRBD2. Germline V gives CDR1 MGHRA, CDR2 YSYEKL. The CDR3 spans 17 residues. J gave up 2 bases and V 3 bases, and 8 bases lay outside the gene matches. The CDR3 is CASSQALAGGPQETQYF. In DNA form, the CDR3 reads TGCGCCAGCAGCCAGGCCCTAGCGGGGGGCCCTCAAGAGACCCAGTACTTC.

The chain has TRBV13 and TRBJ2-7, with a weak D call TRBD1 (6 bases). This CDR3 contains 13 residues. The ends were cut back, 5 bases at V and 5 bases at J, with 13 bases in the middle. Germline V gives CDR1 PRHDT, CDR2 FYEKMQ (reference sequence). The CDR3 loop is CASSPQGFDEQYF. CDR3 DNA sequence: TGTGCCAGCAGCCCCCAGGGGTTCGACGAGCAGTACTTC.

This clone appeared a single time. The V call is TRBV5-1, the J call TRBJ1-4; a weak D match, TRBD1 (5 bases). Germline CDR1 and CDR2: SGHRS and YFSETQ. V dropped 0 bases and J dropped 4 bases, with 7 bases sitting between them. CDR3 length: 14 residues. The DNA for the CDR3 is TGCGCCAGCAGCTTGGGACAGCTTAATGAAAAACTGTTTTTT. Translating it yields CASSLGQLNEKLFF.

Only a few counts were recorded for this clone. The chain links TRBV18 to TRBJ1-1; TRBD1 matches at 9 bases. Germline V gene sequence: CDR1 KGHSH, CDR2 LQKENI. After removal of 5 bases from V and 7 bases from J, the junction contained 8 bases not matched to a gene. The CDR3 runs to 14 residues. In DNA, the CDR3 is TGTGCCAGCTCATCAACAGGGGGCGGGGATGAAGCTTTCTTT. It encodes CASSSTGGGDEAFF.

The CDR3 loop reads CAWIGTGPYGYTF. The DNA for the CDR3 is TGTGCCTGGATCGGGACAGGCCCCTATGGCTACACCTTC. The chain links TRBV30 to TRBJ1-2, with 8 bases aligning to TRBD1. Germline V gene data show CDR1 as GTSNPN and CDR2 as SVGIG (reference sequence). Trimming removed 4 bases from V and 4 bases from J; junction bases left unmatched: 5. The CDR3 covers 13 residues.

The chain uses TRBV5-1 and TRBJ1-1, with 9 bases matching TRBD1. The CDR3 consists of 15 residues. V was clipped by 1 base and J by 3 bases; unmatched bases: 4. Germline CDR1 SGHRS, CDR2 YFSETQ. This CDR3 is CASSLQQGAYTEAFF. The CDR3 DNA is TGCGCCAGCAGCTTGCAACAGGGGGCTTACACTGAAGCTTTCTTT. The complete variable domain, with remaining parts taken from reference TRBV5-1 and TRBJ1-1, reads KAGVTQTPRYLIKTRGQQVTLSCSPISGHRSVSWYQQTPGQGLQFLFEYFSETQRNKGNFPGRFSGRQFSNSRSEMNVSTLELGDSALYLCASSLQQGAYTEAFFGQGTRLTVV.

The chain couples TRBV5-1 to TRBJ2-7, with D unresolved. Between the trimmed V and J ends, which lost 0 bases and 0 bases, there was a span of 7 bases. The germline V gene has CDR1 SGHRS and CDR2 YFSETQ. The CDR3 is 14 amino acids. Here the CDR3 reads CASSLDTFSYEQYF. The CDR3 DNA reads TGCGCCAGCAGCTTGGACACCTTCTCCTACGAGCAGTACTTC. Based on the CDR3 plus reference TRBV5-1 and TRBJ2-7, the full variable domain is KAGVTQTPRYLIKTRGQQVTLSCSPISGHRSVSWYQQTPGQGLQFLFEYFSETQRNKGNFPGRFSGRQFSNSRSEMNVSTLELGDSALYLCASSLDTFSYEQYFGPGTRLTVT.

The rearrangement links TRBV25-1 to TRBJ1-2; 7 bases align to TRBD1. Germline V lookup: CDR1 MGHDK, CDR2 SYGVNS. CDR3 length: 13 amino acids. V lost 2 bases to trimming and J lost 6 bases; unmatched junction nucleotides: 3. The CDR3 loop reads CASSEQGGHGYTF. The CDR3 region has the DNA TGTGCCAGCAGTGAACAAGGGGGCCATGGCTACACCTTC.

The gene calls are TRBV5-1 and TRBJ2-3, with D perhaps TRBD2 (6 bases). V gave up 6 bases and J gave up 2 bases, with 13 bases separating them. CDR1 SGHRS and CDR2 YFSETQ come from the germline V gene. The CDR3 runs 14 residues. CDR3 DNA sequence: TGCGCCAGCAACGGGGGACTCAACACAGATACGCAGTATTTT. This translates into CASNGGLNTDTQYF.

The chain has TRBV10-3 and TRBJ1-6; D is perhaps TRBD1 (6 bases). The CDR3 is made up of 14 amino acids. CDR1 ENHRY and CDR2 SYGVKD come from the germline V gene. The V end was cut by 0 bases, the J end by 9 bases, with 9 bases between. The CDR3 DNA is TGTGCCATCAGTGAGTCACAGGGATTTTCACCCCTCCACTTT. It encodes CAISESQGFSPLHF.

CDR3 region: CASSLAPAGVSTDTQYF. The CDR3 DNA is TGTGCCAGCAGCTTAGCGCCGGCGGGGGTTAGCACAGATACGCAGTATTTT. The V gene is TRBV11-2, the J gene TRBJ2-3; 7 nucleotides match TRBD2. With 1 base clipped from V and 0 bases from J, the junction kept 7 bases outside the gene matches. The CDR3 is made up of 17 amino acids. Germline lookup yields CDR1 SGHAT and CDR2 FQNNGV.

This chain connects TRBV27 to TRBJ2-1; 13 nucleotides match TRBD2. The CDR3 consists of 17 residues. V shed 7 bases, J shed 0 bases, and the junction held 6 bases outside the gene matches. Germline V gene sequence: CDR1 MNHEY, CDR2 SMNVEV (reference sequence). Written as DNA, the CDR3 is TGTGCCAGCACGGGACTAGCGGGGCCCAGCTCCTACAATGAGCAGTTCTTC. Encoded protein: CASTGLAGPSSYNEQFF.

The chain carries TRBV4-1 and TRBJ1-3; tentatively, D is TRBD1 (5 bases). CDR1 is MGHRA, CDR2 YSYEKL, per germline. V lost 2 bases, J lost 0 bases, and 14 bases lay in between. This CDR3 contains 17 residues. CDR3 in amino acids: CASSQSPSQDSGNTIYF. CDR3 nucleotides: TGCGCCAGCAGCCAATCTCCGTCACAGGACTCTGGAAACACCATATATTTT.

A few counts support this clone. The chain employs TRBV10-3 and TRBJ1-6; D unresolved. Trimming took 2 bases from V and 9 from J, leaving 11 bases between them. Per germline, CDR1 ENHRY and CDR2 SYGVKD. The CDR3 sequence is 14 residues long. CDR3 DNA sequence: TGTGCCATCAGTGAGAATGAGGAAGGTTCACCCCTCCACTTT. This encodes CAISENEEGSPLHF.

This chain uses TRBV4-2 with TRBJ1-4, with D possibly being TRBD1 (6 bases). With 0 bases removed from V and 5 bases from J, the gap between germline ends came to 19 bases. CDR1 is LGHNA, CDR2 YNFKEQ, per germline. The CDR3 extends over 18 amino acids. This CDR3 reads CASSQERGVDRTNEKLFF. The CDR3 coding sequence is TGTGCCAGCAGCCAAGAGAGGGGCGTAGACAGGACGAATGAAAAACTGTTTTTT.

This clone was seen a single time. V gene TRBV30 combines with J gene TRBJ1-1; 8 bases fit TRBD1. From germline, CDR1 is GTSNPN and CDR2 SVGIG (reference sequence). V was clipped by 0 bases and J by 6 bases; unmatched bases: 9. The length of the CDR3 is 15 residues. The CDR3 region has the DNA TGTGCCTGGAGTGTACGGTTGACAGGGGCCCCTGAAGCTTTCTTT. This translates into CAWSVRLTGAPEAFF.